Sequencing of this T cell receptor beta chain was carried out in a study of shared clonotypes between healthy human individuals. Study details: Plates per donor: three CD4 naive, three CD4 memory, two CD8 naive, one CD8 memory.

At deep level, the assay was performed. Profiled with immunoSEQ multiplex PCR; TCRdb holds only in-frame clones, not every one. The table lists more than 2 million clones, 85% to 95% of them singletons. As to this clone: Its antigen remains unknown. This specimen includes other DNA sequences encoding the same CDR3.

Study-level points and caveats: As a rule, naive subsets had a larger estimated richness than memory subsets.

This CDR3 comprises 12 residues. Germline CDR1 is SGHNT and CDR2 is YENEEA. The V and J ends lost 0 bases and 3 bases respectively, with 3 bases between them. Free of recent acute infections or vaccinations, the donors were healthy HIV-negative adults. The source material was naive CD4+ T cells sorted from blood. Subset denoted: CD45RA+ positively selected. The receptor comes from a man between 18 and 35 years old in good health. The rearrangement uses TRBV11-3 and TRBJ2-7; no firm D call. The CDR3 DNA sequence: TGTGCCAGCAGCTTAGACGGCTACGAGCAGTACTTC. Translating it yields CASSLDGYEQYF.